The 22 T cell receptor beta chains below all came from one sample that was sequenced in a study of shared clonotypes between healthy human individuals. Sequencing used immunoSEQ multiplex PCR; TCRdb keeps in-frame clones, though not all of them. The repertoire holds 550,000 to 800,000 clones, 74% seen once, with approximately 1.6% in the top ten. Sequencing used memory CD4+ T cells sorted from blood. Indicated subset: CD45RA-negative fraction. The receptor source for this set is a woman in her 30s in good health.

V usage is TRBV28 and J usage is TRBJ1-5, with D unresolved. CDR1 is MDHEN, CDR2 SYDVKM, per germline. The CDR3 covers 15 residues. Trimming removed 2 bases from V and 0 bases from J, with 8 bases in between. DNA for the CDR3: TGTGCCAGCAGTTTAAGAACGGCTAGCAATCAGCCCCAGCATTTT. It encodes CASSLRTASNQPQHF.

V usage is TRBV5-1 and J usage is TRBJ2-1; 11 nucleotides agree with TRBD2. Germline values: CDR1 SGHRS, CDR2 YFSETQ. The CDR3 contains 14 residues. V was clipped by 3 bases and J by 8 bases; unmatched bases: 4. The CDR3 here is CASSSTSGSDEQFF. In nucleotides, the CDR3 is TGCGCCAGCAGCTCCACTAGCGGGAGTGATGAGCAGTTCTTC.

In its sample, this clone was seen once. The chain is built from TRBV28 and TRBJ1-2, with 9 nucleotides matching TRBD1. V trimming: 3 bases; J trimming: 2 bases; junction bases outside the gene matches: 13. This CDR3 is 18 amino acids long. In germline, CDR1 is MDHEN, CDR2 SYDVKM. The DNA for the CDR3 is TGTGCCAGCAGTTTTTCTGCTTTTGGACAGGGGCCCAACTATGGCTACACCTTC. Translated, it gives CASSFSAFGQGPNYGYTF.

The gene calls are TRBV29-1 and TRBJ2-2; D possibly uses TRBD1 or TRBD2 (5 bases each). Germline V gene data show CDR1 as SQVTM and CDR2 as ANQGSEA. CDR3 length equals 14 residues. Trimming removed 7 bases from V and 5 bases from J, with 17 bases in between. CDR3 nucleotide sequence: TGCAGCGCCGCGTGGGTGGGGGAGACCGGGGAGCTGTTTTTT. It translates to CSAAWVGETGELFF.

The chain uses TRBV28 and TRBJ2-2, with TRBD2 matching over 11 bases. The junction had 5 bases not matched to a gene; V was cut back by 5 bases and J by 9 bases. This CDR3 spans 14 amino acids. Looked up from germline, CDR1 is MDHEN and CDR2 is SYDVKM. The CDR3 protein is CASSVTSGIRELFF. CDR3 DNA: TGTGCCAGCAGTGTGACTAGCGGGATCCGGGAGCTGTTTTTT.

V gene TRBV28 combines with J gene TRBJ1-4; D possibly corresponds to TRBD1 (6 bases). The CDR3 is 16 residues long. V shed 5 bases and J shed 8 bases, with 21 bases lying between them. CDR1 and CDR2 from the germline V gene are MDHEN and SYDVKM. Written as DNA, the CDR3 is TGTGCCAGCAGTACCCCCGACGGGGGGCGCCGAGAAAAACTGTTTTTT. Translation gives CASSTPDGGRREKLFF.

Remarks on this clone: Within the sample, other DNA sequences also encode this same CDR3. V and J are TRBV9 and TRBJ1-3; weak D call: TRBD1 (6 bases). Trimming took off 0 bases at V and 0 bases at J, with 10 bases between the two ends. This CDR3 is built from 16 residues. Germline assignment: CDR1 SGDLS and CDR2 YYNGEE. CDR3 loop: CASSVGTAFSGNTIYF. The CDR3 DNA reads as TGTGCCAGCAGCGTAGGGACAGCCTTCTCTGGAAACACCATATATTTT. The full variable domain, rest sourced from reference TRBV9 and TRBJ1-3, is DSGVTQTPKHLITATGQRVTLRCSPRSGDLSVYWYQQSLDQGLQFLIQYYNGEERAKGNILERFSAQQFPDLHSELNLSSLELGDSALYFCASSVGTAFSGNTIYFGEGSWLTVV.

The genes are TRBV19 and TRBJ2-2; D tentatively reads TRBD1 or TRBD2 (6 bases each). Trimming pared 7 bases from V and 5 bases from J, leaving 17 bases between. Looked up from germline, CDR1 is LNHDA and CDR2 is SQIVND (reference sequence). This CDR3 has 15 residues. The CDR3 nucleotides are TGTGCCAGTACCCCAAGGGGGAGGCCAACCGGGGAGCTGTTTTTT. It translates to CASTPRGRPTGELFF.

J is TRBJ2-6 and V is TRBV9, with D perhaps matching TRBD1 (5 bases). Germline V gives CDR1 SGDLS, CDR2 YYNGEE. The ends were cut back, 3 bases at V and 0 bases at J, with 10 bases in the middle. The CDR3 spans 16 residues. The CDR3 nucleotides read TGTGCCAGCAGCGCACACAGGAGCTCTGGGGCCAACGTCCTGACTTTC. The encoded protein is CASSAHRSSGANVLTF.

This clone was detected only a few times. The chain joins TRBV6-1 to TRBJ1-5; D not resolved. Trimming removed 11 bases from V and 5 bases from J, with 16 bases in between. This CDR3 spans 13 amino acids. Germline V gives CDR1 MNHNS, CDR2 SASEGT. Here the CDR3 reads CAHSSNGYQPQHF. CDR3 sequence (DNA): TGTGCCCATTCCTCGAATGGCTATCAGCCCCAGCATTTT.

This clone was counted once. The CDR3 reads CASSFTPGLAATFSYNEQFF. Written as DNA, the CDR3 is TGTGCCAGCAGTTTCACCCCGGGACTAGCGGCGACCTTCTCCTACAATGAGCAGTTCTTC. V and J are TRBV28 and TRBJ2-1, with 11 bases matching TRBD2. The CDR3 extends over 20 amino acids. J lost 0 bases, V lost 3 bases, and 13 bases had no gene match. Germline values: CDR1 MDHEN, CDR2 SYDVKM. Full variable domain (rest looked up from reference TRBV28 and TRBJ2-1): DVKVTQSSRYLVKRTGEKVFLECVQDMDHENMFWYRQDPGLGLRLIYFSYDVKMKEKGDIPEGYSVSREKKERFSLILESASTNQTSMYLCASSFTPGLAATFSYNEQFFGPGTRLTVL.

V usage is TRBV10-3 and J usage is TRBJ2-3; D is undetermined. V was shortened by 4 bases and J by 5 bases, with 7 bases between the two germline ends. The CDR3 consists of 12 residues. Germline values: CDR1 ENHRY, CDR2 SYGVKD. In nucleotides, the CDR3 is TGTGCCATCAGTGCGATAGAAGATACGCAGTATTTT. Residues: CAISAIEDTQYF.

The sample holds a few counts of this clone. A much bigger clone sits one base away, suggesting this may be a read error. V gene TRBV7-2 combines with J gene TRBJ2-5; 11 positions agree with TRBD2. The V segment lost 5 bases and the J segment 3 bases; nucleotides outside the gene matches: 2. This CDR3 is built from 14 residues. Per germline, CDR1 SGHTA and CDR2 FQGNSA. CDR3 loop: CASSVGLAEETQYF. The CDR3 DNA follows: TGTGCCAGCAGCGTGGGACTAGCGGAAGAGACCCAGTACTTC. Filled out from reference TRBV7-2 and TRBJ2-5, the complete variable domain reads GAGVSQSPSNKVTEKGKDVELRCDPISGHTALYWYRQSLGQGLEFLIYFQGNSAPDKSGLPSDRFSAERTGGSVSTLTIQRTQQEDSAVYLCASSVGLAEETQYFGPGTRLLVL.

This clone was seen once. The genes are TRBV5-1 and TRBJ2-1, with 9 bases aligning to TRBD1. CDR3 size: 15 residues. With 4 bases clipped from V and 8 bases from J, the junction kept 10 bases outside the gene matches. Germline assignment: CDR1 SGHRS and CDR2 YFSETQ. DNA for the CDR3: TGCGCCAGCAGCCAACGACAGGGGGGAAGTCATGAGCAGTTCTTC. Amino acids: CASSQRQGGSHEQFF.

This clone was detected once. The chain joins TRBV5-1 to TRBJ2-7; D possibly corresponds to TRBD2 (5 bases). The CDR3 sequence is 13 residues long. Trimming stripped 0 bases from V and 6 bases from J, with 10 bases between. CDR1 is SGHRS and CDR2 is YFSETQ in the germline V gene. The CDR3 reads CASSLDRGAEQYF. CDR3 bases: TGCGCCAGCAGCTTGGATCGGGGAGCCGAGCAGTACTTC.

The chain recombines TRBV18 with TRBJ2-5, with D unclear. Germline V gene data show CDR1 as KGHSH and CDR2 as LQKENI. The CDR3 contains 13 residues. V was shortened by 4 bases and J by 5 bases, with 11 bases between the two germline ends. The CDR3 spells CASSRARTETQYF. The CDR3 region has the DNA TGTGCCAGCTCACGAGCTAGAACGGAGACCCAGTACTTC.

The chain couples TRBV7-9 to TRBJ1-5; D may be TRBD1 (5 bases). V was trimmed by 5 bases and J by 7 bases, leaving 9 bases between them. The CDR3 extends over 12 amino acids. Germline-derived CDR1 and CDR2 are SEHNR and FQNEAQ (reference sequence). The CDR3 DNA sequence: TGTGCCAGCAGCCAGGAGGGGCAGCCCCAGCATTTT. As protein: CASSQEGQPQHF.

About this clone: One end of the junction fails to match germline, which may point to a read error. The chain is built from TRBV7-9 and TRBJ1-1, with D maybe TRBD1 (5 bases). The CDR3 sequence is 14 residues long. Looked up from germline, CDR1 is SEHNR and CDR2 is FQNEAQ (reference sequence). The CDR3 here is CASRLGGGNTEAFF. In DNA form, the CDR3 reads TGTGCCAGCAGGTTAGGTGGGGGGAACACTGAAGCTTTCTTT.

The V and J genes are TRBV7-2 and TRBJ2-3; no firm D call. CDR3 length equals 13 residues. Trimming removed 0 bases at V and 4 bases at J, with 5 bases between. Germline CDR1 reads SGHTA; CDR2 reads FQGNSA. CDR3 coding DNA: TGTGCCAGCAGCTTAGCTAAGGCAGATACGCAGTATTTT. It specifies CASSLAKADTQYF.

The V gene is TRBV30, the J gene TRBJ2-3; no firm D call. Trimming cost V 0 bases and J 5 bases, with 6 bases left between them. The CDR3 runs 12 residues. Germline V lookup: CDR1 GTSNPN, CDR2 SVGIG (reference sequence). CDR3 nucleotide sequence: TGTGCCTGGAGTGTACTTTTAGATACGCAGTATTTT. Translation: CAWSVLLDTQYF.

The DNA for the CDR3 is TGTGCCAGCAGTGATTCGAGGGGACGGGGGGTGATGAGCCAGTACTTC. This gives the protein CASSDSRGRGVMSQYF. The chain joins TRBV25-1 to TRBJ2-5; 7 positions match TRBD2. CDR1 is MGHDK and CDR2 is SYGVNS in the germline V gene. This CDR3 has 16 amino acids. Trimming cost V 3 bases and J 10 bases; bases outside gene matches: 17.

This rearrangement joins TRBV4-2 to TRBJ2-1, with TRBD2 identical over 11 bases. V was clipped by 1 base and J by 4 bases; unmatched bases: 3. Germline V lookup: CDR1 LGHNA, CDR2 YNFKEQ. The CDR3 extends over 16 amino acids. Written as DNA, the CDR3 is TGTGCCAGCAGCCAAGGGAGGACTAGCGGGTACAATGAGCAGTTCTTC. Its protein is CASSQGRTSGYNEQFF.